This is a list of T cell receptor beta chains from one sample in a study of metastatic and nonmetastatic thyroid tumors. TCRdb re-called clones via MiXCR from the PCR reads. The sample shows about 21,000 clones, roughly 31% of them seen only once. Sequencing used blood. The origin of the receptors is a female donor with papillary thyroid cancer or a benign thyroid nodule (not recorded which). Some clones in this sample may be carry-over from other donors' samples. Each CDR3 is given with its conserved first and last residue. The D gene is left open where the match is weak. Clone size is not always given. Where it is, it says once, few, many or a class for expanded clones.

clone size	V gene	J gene	D gene	CDR3 DNA	CDR3 protein
once	TRBV4-1	TRBJ2-5	.	TGCGCCAGCAGCACCCCCTCTGGGAGGGGGCGGCCGGACGAGACCCAGTACTTC	CASSTPSGRGRPDETQYF
few	TRBV6-2/TRBV6-3	TRBJ1-1	.	TGTGCCAGCACCAACGTACGGGTACTTCTTGGTACTGAAGCTTTCTTT	CASTNVRVLLGTEAFF
.	TRBV20-1	TRBJ1-2	.	TGCAGTGCTAGCCCCCCTATCAGGGGCTTGGGCTACACCTTC	CSASPPIRGLGYTF
medium-sized	TRBV20-1	TRBJ2-1	.	TGCAGTGCTGATAGCCCCCAGAGCCTATACAATGAGCAGTTCTTC	CSADSPQSLYNEQFF
once	TRBV5-5	TRBJ2-4	TRBD2	TGTGCCAGCAGCTTCTCTAGCGGGGGGCTAGCCAAAAACATTCAGTACTTC	CASSFSSGGLAKNIQYF
.	TRBV24-1	TRBJ1-5	.	TGTGCCACCAGTGATCAGGGTCCTCATCAGCCCCAGCATTTT	CATSDQGPHQPQHF
medium-sized	TRBV27	TRBJ1-2	.	TGTGCCAGCAGTTCCCGGGACACCACCCGAAGGGATGGCTACACCTTC	CASSSRDTTRRDGYTF
medium-sized	TRBV12-3/TRBV12-4	TRBJ1-6	.	TGTGCCAGCAGACGAAGCGAGGTTTCACCCCTCCACTTT	CASRRSEVSPLHF
.	TRBV3-1	TRBJ1-2	.	TGTGCCAGCAGCCAACAACTAGGCTACACCTTC	CASSQQLGYTF
.	TRBV20-1	TRBJ2-3	TRBD2	TGCAGTGCTTCAGGACTAGCGGGGGTACAGTATACTCAGTATTTT	CSASGLAGVQYTQYF
medium-sized	TRBV6-1	TRBJ2-2	.	TGTGCCAGCAGTGAGGGCAGGGTTAATTATAGGACCGGGGAGCTGTTTTTT	CASSEGRVNYRTGELFF
many	TRBV2	TRBJ2-1	.	TGTGCCAGCAGGACCGACAGATACAATGAGCAGTTCTTC	CASRTDRYNEQFF
many	TRBV10-3	TRBJ1-4	.	TGTGCCATCAGTGAGTCCTCCAGCGAAAAACTGTTTTTT	CAISESSSEKLFF
many	TRBV19	TRBJ2-1	.	TGTGCCAGTAGTACGGAGCAGGGGGGATGGAAGGGTGAGCAGTTCTTC	CASSTEQGGWKGEQFF
.	TRBV4-3	TRBJ2-3	.	TGCGCCAGCAGCCAAGATCTAGATCAGGGGAGGAAGTATTTT	CASSQDLDQGRKYF
.	TRBV6-1	TRBJ2-7	TRBD1	TGTGCCAGCAGTGAAGGTGAGACAGGGAAACAGTACTTC	CASSEGETGKQYF
many	TRBV5-4	TRBJ2-7	TRBD1	TGTGCCAGCAGTCCCGGGACAGGGGTATCCTACGAGCAGTACTTC	CASSPGTGVSYEQYF
many	TRBV6-4	TRBJ2-3	TRBD1	TGTGCCAGCAGTGGGGACAGGGACACAGATACGCAGTATTTT	CASSGDRDTDTQYF
.	TRBV11-2	TRBJ2-3	.	TGTGCCAGCAGCTTAAGGGGCGGTTACGAGGGTACGCAGTATTTT	CASSLRGGYEGTQYF
.	TRBV4-2	TRBJ2-2	.	TGTGCCAGCAGCCAGGGGGAGACCGGGGAGCTGTTTTTT	CASSQGETGELFF
many	TRBV20-1	TRBJ2-1	TRBD2	TGCAGTGCTATATCCATTCCGGGACTAGCGGGAGGGAGATTGGAAAATGAGCAGTTCTTC	CSAISIPGLAGGRLENEQFF
.	TRBV6-4	TRBJ2-7	.	TGTGCCAGCAGTGAGTCGTATACAGGGCCCTACGAGCAGTACTTC	CASSESYTGPYEQYF
many	TRBV4-3	TRBJ1-1	.	TGCGCCAGCAGCCATCTCCAGGGTAATGAAGCTTTCTTT	CASSHLQGNEAFF
few	TRBV6-2/TRBV6-3	TRBJ2-7	.	TGTGCCAGCATGAAGGCACTAGGGTCCTACGAGCAGTACTTC	CASMKALGSYEQYF
.	TRBV7-6	TRBJ1-1	.	TGTGCCAGCAGCCGACAGCCAAACTCCGGGACACCTTCCACTGAAGCTTTCTTT	CASSRQPNSGTPSTEAFF
many	TRBV5-5	TRBJ2-1	TRBD1	TGTGCCAGCAGCCTCCTCCTACAGGGGAGCAATGAGCAGTTCTTC	CASSLLLQGSNEQFF
.	TRBV7-8	TRBJ1-2	TRBD1	TGTGCCAGCAGCTTAGACAGGGGGAGGGGCTACAACTTC	CASSLDRGRGYNF
medium-sized	TRBV7-8	TRBJ2-7	.	TGTGCCAGCAGCTCCACCGTCTACGAGCAGTACTTC	CASSSTVYEQYF
.	TRBV3-1	TRBJ2-7	TRBD2	TGTGCCAGCAGCCAGAGACTAGCGGGTAGTTGGGAGCAGTACTTC	CASSQRLAGSWEQYF
.	TRBV20-1	TRBJ2-7	.	TGCAGTGCTAGAGTAGCGGACTACGAGCAGTACTTC	CSARVADYEQYF
.	TRBV20-1	TRBJ2-7	.	TGCAGTGCTAGAGTTCAAGCGTTTTTCGACGAGCAGTACTTC	CSARVQAFFDEQYF
.	TRBV7-8	TRBJ1-6	.	TGTGCCAGCAGCTTAGACTATAACTCACCCCTCCACTTT	CASSLDYNSPLHF
medium-sized	TRBV5-1	TRBJ1-2	.	TGCGCCAGCAGCTTGGCGGACTATGGCTACACCTTC	CASSLADYGYTF
many	TRBV5-1	TRBJ2-3	.	TGCGCCAGCAGCTCGGTCCAGCCCACAGATACGCAGTATTTT	CASSSVQPTDTQYF
many	TRBV5-4	TRBJ1-2	.	TGTGCCAGCAGCTCGCAAACAGAGACCTATGGCTACACCTTC	CASSSQTETYGYTF
medium-sized	TRBV27	TRBJ1-1	TRBD1	TGTGCCAGCAGTTCCGGGACAGGGCGGTACACTGAAGCTTTCTTT	CASSSGTGRYTEAFF
.	TRBV11-2	TRBJ1-6	TRBD1	TGTGCCAGCAGCGGAGGACTCAGCGGGACAGGGGGCCAAGGATCACCCCTCCACTTT	CASSGGLSGTGGQGSPLHF
many	TRBV7-2	TRBJ2-5	.	TGTGCCAGCAGCTTAGTTGGGGCCCAAGAGACCCAGTACTTC	CASSLVGAQETQYF
few	TRBV6-1	TRBJ1-2	TRBD1	TGTGCCAGCAGTTCCTTCTCCGGGACAGGGTATGACTATGGCTACACCTTC	CASSSFSGTGYDYGYTF
.	TRBV29-1	TRBJ2-1	TRBD2	TGTAGCGTTGAAGCCAAAACGGGACTAGCGGAACTCAGCTCCTACAATGAGCAGTTCTTC	CSVEAKTGLAELSSYNEQFF
many	TRBV7-7	TRBJ2-1	.	TGTGCTAGCAGCTTAGATGGGCCCTCTAATGAGCAGTTCTTC	CASSLDGPSNEQFF
medium-sized	TRBV11-2	TRBJ1-4	TRBD1	TGTGCCAGCAGCTTAGAGACAGGGTTGGCAACTAATGAAAAACTGTTTTTT	CASSLETGLATNEKLFF
.	TRBV20-1	TRBJ1-1	TRBD1	TGCAGTGCTAGAATCTCCGGGACAGGTGATAAAGGAGCTTTCTTT	CSARISGTGDKGAFF
medium-sized	TRBV24-1	TRBJ2-3	.	TGTGCCACCAGTTGGCGGGTAGCGGTAAAAGATACGCAGTATTTT	CATSWRVAVKDTQYF
.	TRBV11-2	TRBJ2-1	TRBD2	TGTGCCAGCAGCTGGGGAGGGACTAAATCCTACAATTATCAGTTCTTC	CASSWGGTKSYNYQFF
.	TRBV27	TRBJ2-7	TRBD1	TGTGCCATCAGTTTACGGGGACAGAGTTACGATCAGTACTTC	CAISLRGQSYDQYF
medium-sized	TRBV5-1	TRBJ2-2	.	TGCGCCAGCAGCTTTGGGCAGGGGAGATTCACCGGGGAGCTGTTTTTT	CASSFGQGRFTGELFF
medium-sized	TRBV2	TRBJ2-7	TRBD1	TGTGCCAGCACCCGAGGGTGGACAGGCGTCTACGAGCAGTACTTC	CASTRGWTGVYEQYF
many	TRBV6-6	TRBJ2-7	TRBD1	TGTGCCAGCAGTTACGGACAGGTCTACGAGCAGTACTTC	CASSYGQVYEQYF
many	TRBV11-2	TRBJ1-1	TRBD1	TGTGCCAGCAGCTTCAAAGTAGGGGGCTTTAACACTGAAGCTTTCTTT	CASSFKVGGFNTEAFF
medium-sized	TRBV6-1	TRBJ1-3	.	TGTGCCAGCAGTTTCAGGGAGTCTGGAAACACCATATATTTT	CASSFRESGNTIYF
many	TRBV29-1	TRBJ2-2	TRBD1	TGCAGCGCGGGACAGGGGGGGTCCGGGGAGCTGTTTTTT	CSAGQGGSGELFF
many	TRBV19	TRBJ2-7	TRBD1	TGTGCCAGTAGACAAGGACAGGCCTACGAGCAGTACTTC	CASRQGQAYEQYF
few	TRBV6-1	TRBJ1-3	TRBD1	TGTGCCAGCAGTGAAGGGACAGGGGGCGCAGGTTCTGGAAACACCATATATTTT	CASSEGTGGAGSGNTIYF
many	TRBV4-1	TRBJ1-3	.	TGCGCCAGCAGCCAAGTTCTCCAGGGGAGCGGAAACACCATATATTTT	CASSQVLQGSGNTIYF